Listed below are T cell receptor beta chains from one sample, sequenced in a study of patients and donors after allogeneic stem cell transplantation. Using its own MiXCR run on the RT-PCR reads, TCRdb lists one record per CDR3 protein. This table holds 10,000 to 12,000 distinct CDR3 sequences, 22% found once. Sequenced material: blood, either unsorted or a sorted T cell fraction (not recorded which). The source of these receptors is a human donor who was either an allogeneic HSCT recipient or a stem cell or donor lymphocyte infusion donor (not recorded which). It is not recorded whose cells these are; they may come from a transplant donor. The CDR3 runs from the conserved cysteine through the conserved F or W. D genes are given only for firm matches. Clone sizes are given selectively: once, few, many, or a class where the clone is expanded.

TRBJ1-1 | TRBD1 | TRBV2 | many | TGTGCCAGCAGGCCAGGACAGGGGCTGAACACTGAAGCTTTCTTT | CASRPGQGLNTEAFF
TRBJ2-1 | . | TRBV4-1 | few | TGCGCCAGTTCCCTCGGCAATGAGCAGTTCTTC | CASSLGNEQFF
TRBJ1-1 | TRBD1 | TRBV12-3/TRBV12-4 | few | TGTGCCACCGGGGACAGGAACACTGAAGCTTTCTTT | CATGDRNTEAFF
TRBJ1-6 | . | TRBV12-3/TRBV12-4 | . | TGTGCCAGCAGTTTGGGCAGTAGGGTTCTGCCCCTCCACTTT | CASSLGSRVLPLHF
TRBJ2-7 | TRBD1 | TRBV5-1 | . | TGCGCCAGCAGCTTGGCGGACAGGGACTACGAGCAGTACTTC | CASSLADRDYEQYF
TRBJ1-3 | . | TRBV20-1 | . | TGCAGTGCTAGTAGGTCGTCGGTCTCTGGAAACACCATATATTTT | CSASRSSVSGNTIYF
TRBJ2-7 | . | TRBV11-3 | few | TGTGCCAGCAGCCCTCGGGACGGAGTCTACGAGCAGTACTTC | CASSPRDGVYEQYF
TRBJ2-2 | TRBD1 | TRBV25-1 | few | TGTGCCAGCAGTGACGGACAGGTTACCGGGGAGCTGTTTTTT | CASSDGQVTGELFF
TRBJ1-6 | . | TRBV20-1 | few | TGCAGTGCCGCCCCCGGGGGGAAGAATTCACCCCTCCACTTT | CSAAPGGKNSPLHF
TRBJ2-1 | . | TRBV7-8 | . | TGTGCCAGCAGCTGGCTTTTCAATGAGCAGTTCTTC | CASSWLFNEQFF
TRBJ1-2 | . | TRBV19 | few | TGTGCCAGTACCCCGGGTGGCAGGCGGTCCCCCCTGAGAGGCTACACCTTC | CASTPGGRRSPLRGYTF
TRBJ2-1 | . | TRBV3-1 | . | TGTGCCAGCAGTTCCAGAGCGCCGGTTGAGCAGTTCTTC | CASSSRAPVEQFF
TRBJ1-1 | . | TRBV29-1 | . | TGCAGCGTTGATTTACGGGCCCCAGCCACTGAAGCTTTCTTT | CSVDLRAPATEAFF
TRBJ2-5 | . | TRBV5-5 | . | TGTGCCAGCAGCTTGGCAGGGAAAGAGACCCAGTACTTC | CASSLAGKETQYF
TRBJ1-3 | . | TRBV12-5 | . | TGTGCTAGTGGTTGGGGGGCGGCCACCTCTGGAAACACCATATATTTT | CASGWGAATSGNTIYF
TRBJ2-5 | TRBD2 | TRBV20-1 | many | TGCAGTGCTAGAGATACCAGCGGGATCCAAGAGACCCAGTACTTC | CSARDTSGIQETQYF
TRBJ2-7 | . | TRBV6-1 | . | TGTGCCAGCACGGCCCCCGGATTCACCTACGAGCAGTACTTC | CASTAPGFTYEQYF
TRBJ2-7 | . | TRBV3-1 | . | TGTGCCAGCAGCCAGGACAACCTCTACGAGCAGTACTTC | CASSQDNLYEQYF
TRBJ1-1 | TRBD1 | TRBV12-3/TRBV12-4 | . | TGTGCCAGCAGTCCACGGGGACAGCACACTGAAGCTTTCTTT | CASSPRGQHTEAFF
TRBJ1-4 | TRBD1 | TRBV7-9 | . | TGTGCCAGCAGCTTAGCTCCTACAGGGACAGGGGGCGAAAAACTGTTTTTT | CASSLAPTGTGGEKLFF
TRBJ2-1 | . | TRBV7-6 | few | TGTGCCAGCAGCCCTGAGCCGGTCTACAATGAGCAGTTCTTC | CASSPEPVYNEQFF
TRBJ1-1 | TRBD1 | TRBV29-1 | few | TGCAGCGTTGCTGAGGGGGCGGACTCTGAAGCTTTCTTT | CSVAEGADSEAFF
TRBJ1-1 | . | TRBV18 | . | TGTGCCAGCTCACCAGGTAATACGAACACTGAAGCTTTCTTT | CASSPGNTNTEAFF
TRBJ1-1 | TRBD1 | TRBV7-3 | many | TGTGCCAGCAGCCGGACAGGGGGGAACACTGAAGCTTTCTTT | CASSRTGGNTEAFF
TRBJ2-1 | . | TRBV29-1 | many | TGCAGCGCCGTGTTCGTCGCGGGGTCCTCCTACAATGAGCAGTTCTTC | CSAVFVAGSSYNEQFF
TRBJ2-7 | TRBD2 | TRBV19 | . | TGTGCCAGTAGTAGGCTAGCGGAACCTCACGAGCAGTACTTC | CASSRLAEPHEQYF
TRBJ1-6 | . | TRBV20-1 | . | TGCAGTGCTAGAGCGGCTCAAGGGGTTTCACCCCTCCACTTT | CSARAAQGVSPLHF
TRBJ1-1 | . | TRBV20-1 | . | TGCAGTGCTAGAGCCTACACACCCCTCGGTGCTGAAGCTTTCTTT | CSARAYTPLGAEAFF
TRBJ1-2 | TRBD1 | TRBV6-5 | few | TGTGCCAGCAGTTACTCCAGGACAGGAGTTCACTATGGCTACACCTTC | CASSYSRTGVHYGYTF
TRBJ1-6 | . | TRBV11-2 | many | TGTGCCAGCAGCTTAGCGCGGGGAATTTATTCACCCCTCCACTTT | CASSLARGIYSPLHF
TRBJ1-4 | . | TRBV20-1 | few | TGCAGTGCTAGAACCGGGAATGAAAAACTGTTTTTT | CSARTGNEKLFF
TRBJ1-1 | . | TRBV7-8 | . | TGTGCCAGCAGCTTAGTAGGGTTCCCCACTGAAGCTTTCTTT | CASSLVGFPTEAFF
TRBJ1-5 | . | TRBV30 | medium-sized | TGTGCCTGGAGTGTAGAGAGTTATCAGCCCCAGCATTTT | CAWSVESYQPQHF
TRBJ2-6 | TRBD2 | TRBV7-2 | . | TGTGCCAGCAGCTTAATAAGGGAGGGATTCCCTCTCTCTGGGGCCAACGTCCTGACTTTC | CASSLIREGFPLSGANVLTF
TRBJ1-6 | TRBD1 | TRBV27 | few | TGTGCCAGCGCGGACAGGGCTAATTCACCCCTCCACTTT | CASADRANSPLHF
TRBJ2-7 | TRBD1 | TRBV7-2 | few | TGTGCCAGCAGCTTATCGGACAGGGGAACCTACGAGCAGTACTTC | CASSLSDRGTYEQYF
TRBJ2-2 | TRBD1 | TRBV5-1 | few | TGCGCCAGCAGCTCGGGACAGGGAAACACCGGGGAGCTGTTTTTT | CASSSGQGNTGELFF
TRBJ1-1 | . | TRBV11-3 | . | TGTGCCAGCAGCCTCCGGGACGCATCGAACACTGAAGCTTTCTTT | CASSLRDASNTEAFF
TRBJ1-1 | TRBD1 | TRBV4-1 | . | TGCGCCAGCAACCAGGGGGTGAGCACTGAAGCTTTCTTT | CASNQGVSTEAFF
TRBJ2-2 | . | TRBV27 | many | TGTGCCAGCAGTACCCGCCGGGGCGGGGAGCTGTTTTTT | CASSTRRGGELFF
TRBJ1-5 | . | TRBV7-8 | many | TGTGCCAGCAGCTTAGCACCGCTGGGTCCGGCCCCCTCGCCCCAGCATTTT | CASSLAPLGPAPSPQHF
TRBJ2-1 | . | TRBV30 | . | TGTGCCTGGAGTGCTAGCGACAACAATGAGCAGTTCTTC | CAWSASDNNEQFF
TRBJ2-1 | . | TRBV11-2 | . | TGTGCCAGCAGCCCCAGGCAGGCAGACAATGAGCAGTTCTTC | CASSPRQADNEQFF
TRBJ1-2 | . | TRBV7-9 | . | TGTGCCAGCAGCTTAATTCAGTCGCGGGGCTATGGCTACACCTTC | CASSLIQSRGYGYTF
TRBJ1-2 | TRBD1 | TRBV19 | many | TGTGCCAGTAGTATATTACAGGGGGCGGACTATGGCTACACCTTC | CASSILQGADYGYTF
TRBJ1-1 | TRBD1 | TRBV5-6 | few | TGTGCCAGCAGCGGTTGGACAGGGTTGAACACTGAAGCTTTCTTT | CASSGWTGLNTEAFF
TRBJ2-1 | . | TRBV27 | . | TGTGCCAGCAGCGCCGGGCCGCCCAACGACAATGAGCAGTTCTTC | CASSAGPPNDNEQFF
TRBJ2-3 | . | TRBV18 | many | TGTGCCAGCTCACCTAAAACCGGGACTCCCCCCGGGGACACAGATACGCAGTATTTT | CASSPKTGTPPGDTDTQYF
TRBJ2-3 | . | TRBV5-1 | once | TGCGCCAGCAGCTTGGCCGTCCCCGGAGGGTCAGATACGCAGTATTTT | CASSLAVPGGSDTQYF
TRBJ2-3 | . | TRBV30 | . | TGTGCCTGGAGTGTACGGCAGGGGAGCACCCGTGGGACGCAGTATTTT | CAWSVRQGSTRGTQYF
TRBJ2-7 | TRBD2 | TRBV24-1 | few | TGTGCCACCATCTTCGGGGGGGCCTACGAGCAGTACTTC | CATIFGGAYEQYF
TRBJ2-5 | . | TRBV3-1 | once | TGTGCCAGCAGCCCCCCCGGCCAGACACAAGAGACCCAGTACTTC | CASSPPGQTQETQYF
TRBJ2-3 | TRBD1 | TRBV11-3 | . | TGTGCCAGCAGCTCCAGGGGGAGCACAGATACGCAGTATTTT | CASSSRGSTDTQYF
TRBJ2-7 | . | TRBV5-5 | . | TGTGCCAGCAACCACAGGGTGATGGACGAGCAGTACTTC | CASNHRVMDEQYF
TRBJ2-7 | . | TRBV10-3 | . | TGTGCCATCAGTGAGTCGAGTAGGAACGAGCAGTACTTC | CAISESSRNEQYF